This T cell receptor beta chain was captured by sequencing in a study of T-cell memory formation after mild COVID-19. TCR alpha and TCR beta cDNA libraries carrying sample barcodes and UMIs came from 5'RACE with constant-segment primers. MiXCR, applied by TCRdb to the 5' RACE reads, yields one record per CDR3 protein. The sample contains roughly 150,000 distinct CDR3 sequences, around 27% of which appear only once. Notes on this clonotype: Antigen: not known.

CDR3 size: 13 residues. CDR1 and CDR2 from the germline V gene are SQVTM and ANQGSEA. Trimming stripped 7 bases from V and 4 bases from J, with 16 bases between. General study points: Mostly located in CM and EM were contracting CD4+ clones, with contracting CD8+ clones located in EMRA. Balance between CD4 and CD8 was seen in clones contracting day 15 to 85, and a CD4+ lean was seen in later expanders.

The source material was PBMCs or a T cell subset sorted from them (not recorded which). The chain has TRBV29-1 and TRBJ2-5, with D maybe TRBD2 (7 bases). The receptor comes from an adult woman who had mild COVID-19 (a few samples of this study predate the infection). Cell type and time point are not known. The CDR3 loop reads CSARGGGTETQYF. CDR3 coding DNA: TGCAGCGCCAGGGGCGGGGGCACAGAGACCCAGTACTTC.